The 27 T cell receptor beta chains listed next were all sequenced from one sample in a study of identical twins. TCRdb re-called the 5' RACE reads through MiXCR, storing one row per CDR3 protein. The sample lists approximately 700,000 distinct CDR3 sequences, roughly 20% occurring once. These sequences were also reported in another study, on T cells expressing NK-cell markers.

The specimen sequenced was PBMCs. The receptors stem from a woman between 18 and 30 years old in good health.

The chain uses TRBV7-2 and TRBJ1-2; D is perhaps TRBD1 (5 bases). Trimming pared 1 base from V and 8 bases from J, leaving 11 bases between. From germline, CDR1 is SGHTA and CDR2 FQGNSA. This CDR3 region has 13 residues. CDR3 sequence (DNA): TGTGCCAGCAGCTTAGATTCAGGGAGCGGCTACACCTTC. It is translated as CASSLDSGSGYTF.

This clonotype was seen a few times. The chain couples TRBV5-4 to TRBJ2-5; D might be TRBD1 (8 bases). The V gene lost 5 bases and the J gene lost 5 bases, with 19 bases spanning the gap. The CDR3 runs 15 residues. Germline CDR1 SGHNT, CDR2 YYREEE (reference sequence). As DNA, the CDR3 is TGTGCCAGCAGGGACTTACAGGGGGGGGAGGAGACCCAGTACTTC. It yields the protein CASRDLQGGEETQYF. Filled out from reference TRBV5-4 and TRBJ2-5, the complete variable domain reads ETGVTQSPTHLIKTRGQQVTLRCSSQSGHNTVSWYQQALGQGPQFIFQYYREEENGRGNFPPRFSGLQFPNYSSELNVNALELDDSALYLCASRDLQGGEETQYFGPGTRLLVL.

The chain links TRBV18 to TRBJ1-5, with 7 bases lining up with TRBD1. There are 13 residues in the CDR3. V gave up 4 bases and J gave up 7 bases; unmatched junction bases: 4. Per germline, CDR1 KGHSH and CDR2 LQKENI. The CDR3 nucleotides are TGTGCCAGCTCACTTGACAGGGCACAGCCCCAGCATTTT. It yields the protein CASSLDRAQPQHF.

J is TRBJ2-1 and V is TRBV9; D is ambiguous. From germline, CDR1 is SGDLS and CDR2 YYNGEE. The V end was cut by 2 bases, the J end by 8 bases, with 11 bases between. The CDR3 is 13 residues long. CDR3 region: CASSVAAWDEQFF. In nucleotides, the CDR3 is TGTGCCAGCAGCGTTGCCGCGTGGGATGAGCAGTTCTTC. The full variable domain, its missing parts supplied by reference TRBV9 and TRBJ2-1, is DSGVTQTPKHLITATGQRVTLRCSPRSGDLSVYWYQQSLDQGLQFLIQYYNGEERAKGNILERFSAQQFPDLHSELNLSSLELGDSALYFCASSVAAWDEQFFGPGTRLTVL.

The chain recombines TRBV6-1 with TRBJ2-1, with TRBD2 matching over 10 bases. V lost 6 bases, J lost 6 bases, and 8 bases stayed unmatched. The CDR3 length is 15 residues. The germline V gene encodes CDR1 MNHNS and CDR2 SASEGT. The CDR3 DNA follows: TGTGCCAGCAGAGTAAGCGGGAGGGCGGTCAATGAGCAGTTCTTC. Its translation: CASRVSGRAVNEQFF.

This clonotype was counted between two and nine times. This chain links TRBV9 with TRBJ2-1, with a tentative D call TRBD1 (6 bases). The germline CDR1 and CDR2 sequences are SGDLS and YYNGEE. This CDR3 region has 17 residues. Deletions cut 0 bases from V and 6 bases from J, with 19 bases between. For the CDR3, the DNA is TGTGCCAGCAGCGTAGGTGTAGTCAGGGGAAGCCCCAATGAGCAGTTCTTC. As protein: CASSVGVVRGSPNEQFF.

This clonotype was picked up many times. The chain is built from TRBV7-2 and TRBJ1-6; 7 bases are shared with TRBD1. This CDR3 has 14 residues. V shed 2 bases and J 8 bases; nucleotides not matched to a gene: 3. Per germline, CDR1 SGHTA and CDR2 FQGNSA. CDR3 loop: CASSLRQGYSPLHF. CDR3 sequence (DNA): TGTGCCAGCAGCTTAAGACAGGGTTATTCACCCCTCCACTTT.

V gene TRBV6-5 combines with J gene TRBJ2-1; D is possibly TRBD1 (6 bases). V was shortened by 4 bases and J by 7 bases, with 14 bases between the two germline ends. CDR1 and CDR2 (germline): MNHEY, SVGAGI. The CDR3 spans 14 residues. This CDR3 is CASSSRQGKNEQFF. In DNA, the CDR3 is TGTGCCAGCAGTTCTCGGCAGGGGAAGAATGAGCAGTTCTTC.

V usage is TRBV6-5 and J usage is TRBJ2-7, with 9 nucleotides matching TRBD2. The V and J ends lost 4 bases and 3 bases, in that order; junction bases with no gene match: 4. The CDR3 is made up of 14 amino acids. CDR1 is MNHEY and CDR2 is SVGAGI in the germline V gene. The CDR3 is CASSSMTSGYEQYF. Written as DNA, the CDR3 is TGTGCCAGCAGTTCCATGACTAGCGGCTACGAGCAGTACTTC.

This clonotype was seen more than once but under ten times. The chain carries TRBV6-1 and TRBJ2-3, with D unresolved. Germline CDR1 reads MNHNS; CDR2 reads SASEGT. Trimming cost V 5 bases and J 1 base, with 10 bases left between them. The CDR3 runs 14 residues. Written as DNA, the CDR3 is TGTGCCAGCAGTCCCGCCCCGGGCACAGATACGCAGTATTTT. Its translation is CASSPAPGTDTQYF.

V usage is TRBV12-3 or TRBV12-4 and J usage is TRBJ2-3; D possibly matches TRBD1 or TRBD2 (5 bases each). Trimming cost V 4 bases and J 3 bases, with 14 bases left between them. The CDR3 contains 15 residues. CDR3 sequence (DNA): TGTGCCAGCAGTTCGCCGGGGCACGGGACAGATACGCAGTATTTT. The encoded protein is CASSSPGHGTDTQYF.

This clonotype was observed a few times. V and J are TRBV10-3 and TRBJ2-7; 9 bases fit TRBD1. The CDR3 extends over 16 amino acids. Germline loops: CDR1 ENHRY, CDR2 SYGVKD. J lost 1 base, V lost 5 bases, and 9 bases had no gene match. The CDR3 DNA reads as TGTGCCATCAGTCCCCTCTCCGGGACAGGGTCCTACGAGCAGTACTTC. Protein: CAISPLSGTGSYEQYF.

This clonotype was recorded once. The chain couples TRBV27 to TRBJ2-7; 7 bases agree with TRBD1. V trimming: 4 bases; J trimming: 0 bases; junction bases outside the gene matches: 6. Germline assignment: CDR1 MNHEY and CDR2 SMNVEV (reference sequence). The CDR3 contains 15 residues. The CDR3 here is CASSWVGQTSYEQYF. CDR3 in DNA: TGTGCCAGCAGTTGGGTGGGACAGACCTCCTACGAGCAGTACTTC.

This sequence joins TRBV12-3 or TRBV12-4 and TRBJ1-5; TRBD1 might be the D (6 bases). Trimming pared 3 bases from V and 7 bases from J, leaving 13 bases between. The CDR3 has 14 amino acids. The CDR3 nucleotides are TGTGCCAGCAGTTTTGAGGGGGGTGGGCAGCCCCAGCATTTT. It encodes CASSFEGGGQPQHF.

The chain carries TRBV10-3 and TRBJ1-2; D is perhaps TRBD1 (5 bases). V was pared by 10 bases and J by 8 bases, with 23 bases between. In germline, CDR1 is ENHRY, CDR2 SYGVKD. The CDR3 runs 14 residues. CDR3 residues: CASRRSGHSWGYTF. For the CDR3, the DNA is TGTGCCAGTCGACGATCAGGGCATAGTTGGGGCTACACCTTC.

This clonotype was seen only a few times. The chain has TRBV15 and TRBJ2-2; D gene uncertain. Germline V CDR1 and CDR2: LNHNV, YYDKDF (reference sequence). Trimming pared 0 bases from V and 2 bases from J, leaving 4 bases between. This CDR3 is built from 14 residues. The CDR3 DNA is TGTGCCACCAGCAGAGACAAAAACACCGGGGAGCTGTTTTTT. The encoded protein is CATSRDKNTGELFF.

The rearrangement uses TRBV15 and TRBJ1-2; D unclear. V was shortened by 0 bases and J by 4 bases, with 6 bases between the two germline ends. Germline CDR1 reads LNHNV; CDR2 reads YYDKDF (reference sequence). There are 13 residues in the CDR3. CDR3 amino acids: CATSREPGYGYTF. CDR3 DNA: TGTGCCACCAGCAGAGAACCAGGCTATGGCTACACCTTC.

This clonotype has more than one count but fewer than ten. V gene TRBV7-9 combines with J gene TRBJ2-3; 11 bases map to TRBD1. Germline V gene lookup returns CDR1 SEHNR and CDR2 FQNEAQ (reference sequence). After removal of 5 bases from V and 8 bases from J, the junction contained 6 bases not matched to a gene. The CDR3 has 14 residues. CDR3 loop: CASSHGTGGFTQYF. The CDR3 DNA follows: TGTGCCAGCAGCCACGGGACAGGGGGATTTACGCAGTATTTT.

The CDR3 bases are TGTGCCAGCAGCTTAAATATCCCCATCGGGGAGGCTGGGAACACTGAAGCTTTCTTT. Translating gives CASSLNIPIGEAGNTEAFF. This rearrangement joins TRBV11-2 to TRBJ1-1; D is unclear. This CDR3 contains 19 residues. Germline V lookup: CDR1 SGHAT, CDR2 FQNNGV. Deletions cut 2 bases from V and 1 base from J, with 23 bases between.

This clonotype was seen a handful of times. CDR3 sequence: CATSDPVRGGQYF. For the CDR3, the DNA is TGTGCCACCAGTGATCCAGTCCGCGGTGGGCAGTACTTC. The J gene is TRBJ2-7, the V gene TRBV24-1; D is uncertain. The CDR3 consists of 13 residues. Trimming pared 3 bases from V and 9 bases from J, leaving 14 bases between. Germline assignment: CDR1 KGHDR and CDR2 SFDVKD.

The V and J genes are TRBV3-1 and TRBJ2-1, with TRBD1 as a possible D gene (6 bases). V was cut by 2 bases and J by 7 bases, with 15 bases left in between. Germline CDR1 and CDR2: LGHDT and YNNKEL (reference sequence). The CDR3 covers 15 residues. The CDR3 is CASSQFEGGRNEQFF. DNA of the CDR3: TGTGCCAGCAGCCAATTCGAAGGGGGTAGGAATGAGCAGTTCTTC.

This chain joins TRBV3-1 and TRBJ2-1; no definite D call. Germline V gene lookup returns CDR1 LGHDT and CDR2 YNNKEL (reference sequence). Between the trimmed V and J ends, which lost 1 base and 0 bases, there was a span of 4 bases. CDR3 size: 14 residues. The CDR3 DNA reads as TGTGCCAGCAGCCAAGCCATCTCCTACAATGAGCAGTTCTTC. Encoded protein: CASSQAISYNEQFF.

The chain has TRBV7-9 and TRBJ2-1, with 9 bases matching TRBD2. The CDR3 is made up of 15 amino acids. Trimming took 5 bases from V and 9 from J; bases not matched to a gene: 11. Germline lookup yields CDR1 SEHNR and CDR2 FQNEAQ (reference sequence). The CDR3 coding sequence is TGTGCCAGCAGCCGACCAGCGGGAGGATTCGGTGAGCAGTTCTTC. Amino acids: CASSRPAGGFGEQFF.

The chain recombines TRBV7-3 with TRBJ2-2; no clear D. CDR1 and CDR2 from the germline V gene are SGHTA and FQGTGA. The CDR3 runs 15 residues. Deletions cut 3 bases from V and 1 base from J, with 9 bases between. For the CDR3, the DNA is TGTGCCAGCAGCTTGAATGACGGGAACACCGGGGAGCTGTTTTTT. The encoded protein is CASSLNDGNTGELFF.

DNA of the CDR3: TGTGCCTGGAGTGTTAATCCGGGACAACCTAACGACGAGCAGTACTTC. It yields the protein CAWSVNPGQPNDEQYF. The chain couples TRBV30 to TRBJ2-7, with D possibly being TRBD1 (6 bases). Trimming took 0 bases from V and 5 from J, leaving 20 bases between them. There are 16 residues in the CDR3. The germline V gene encodes CDR1 GTSNPN and CDR2 SVGIG (reference sequence). Together with reference TRBV30 and TRBJ2-7, the CDR3 gives the full variable domain: SQTIHQWPATLVQPVGSPLSLECTVEGTSNPNLYWYRQAAGRGLQLLFYSVGIGQISSEVPQNLSASRPQDRQFILSSKKLLLSDSGFYLCAWSVNPGQPNDEQYFGPGTRLTVT.

The chain links TRBV27 to TRBJ2-1; tentatively, D is TRBD1 (6 bases). CDR3 length: 15 amino acids. Trimming stripped 6 bases from V and 9 bases from J, with 21 bases between. The germline gives CDR1 MNHEY, CDR2 SMNVEV (reference sequence). The CDR3 DNA reads as TGTGCCAGCAGACCAGGGGCGAGTGCGCCCAGTGAGCAGTTCTTC. Amino acids: CASRPGASAPSEQFF.

The chain joins TRBV6-1 to TRBJ1-4, with D perhaps matching TRBD1 (5 bases). Trimming removed 8 bases at V and 4 bases at J, with 26 bases between. Germline V gene sequence: CDR1 MNHNS, CDR2 SASEGT. The CDR3 length is 18 residues. CDR3 sequence reads: CASVLVRSYGRDNEKLFF. The CDR3 nucleotides are TGTGCCAGCGTCCTCGTCCGGTCATACGGCAGGGATAATGAAAAACTGTTTTTT.